This T cell receptor beta chain was observed in a study of cytomegalovirus exposure and HLA in healthy donors (dated by TCRdb to the late 2010s). Regarding the complete study: In an earlier analysis of about 560 of the donors, 250 to 350 Gb of sequence data and approximately 120 million unique TCR beta sequences from 150 million to 200 million T cells were reported. Donor age, sex, ethnicity and CMV serostatus were compiled together with the repertoire data. Several DR-DQ haplotypes were treated as single units for association and clustering because of strong linkage in the cohort. Typing coverage differed by locus: A, B, C, DRB1 and DQB1 were typed in roughly 629-630 donors, DQA1 in about 510, DPA1 in around 580, and DPB1 in just under 490. The aim of the study was to test whether cataloging public T cell receptors could identify signatures of past pathogen exposure. In a later genetic analysis, genome-wide SNP genotypes for about three fifths of the roughly 670 donors were used, and that subset was treated as a discovery cohort. The genetic ancestry cluster associated with self-reported Caucasian donors included 81% of the 398 genotyped donors. In addition to the first cohort of 666 subjects, a separate validation cohort of 120 different subjects was used. To predict cytomegalovirus infection status, the study combined high-throughput TCR immunosequencing, statistical association of individual TCRs with disease status, and machine learning. All discovery cohort repertoires had been generated using a single sequencing platform. Among under 450 genotyped donors of the cohort, an average of approximately 240,000 unique TCR beta nucleotide sequences were sequenced per donor, about a sixth of them non-productive. An early release covering about 600 HLA-typed donors comprised about 300 gigabases of sequencing data and roughly 85 million unique TCR sequences. An earlier analysis of some 600 of the donors applied high-throughput TCR beta sequencing to assess whether each TCR beta V gene segment acted as functional or pseudogenic. In the later analysis, no new phenotypic data were used to find candidate immune exposures; instead, reliance was placed on TCR beta sequences and their occurrence across donors. Both class I and class II loci were covered by HLA typing, at four-digit resolution. The study profiled the T cell repertoires of hundreds of subjects by immunosequencing and related them to cytomegalovirus serostatus. In a later analysis, previously published TCR beta repertoires from fewer than 750 donors were re-analyzed and high-resolution HLA genotyping was added so that TCR occurrence patterns could be studied.

Library preparation was by the immunoSEQ multiplex PCR assay. For the multiplex PCR, a mixture combining 60 forward primers for TCR Vbeta segments and 13 reverse primers for TCR Jbeta segments was used. A multiplex PCR assay on genomic DNA amplified the CDR3 region of rearranged TCR beta genes. On the Illumina HiSeq System, the amplified TCR beta libraries were sequenced as 87-base-pair reads. Per the authors' processing: In a later analysis, some 80 million unique TCR beta chains were counted across the roughly 670 repertoires, and roughly 11 million of these chains were shared by at least two donors. A nearest-neighbor algorithm error-corrected the raw reads and collapsed the reads into unique sequences, merging closely related sequences to remove PCR and sequencing errors. To assign V, D and J gene segments, CDR3 sequences were aligned to IMGT reference sequences. Each retained sequence needed at least a six-nucleotide match to both a V gene segment and a J gene segment. A rearrangement was called productive if the CDR3 had no stop codons and remained in frame with V and J, and every other rearrangement was called non-productive. Following IMGT convention, CDR3 was defined as the stretch from the second conserved V-encoded cysteine to the conserved J-encoded phenylalanine. The earlier analysis of some 540 of the donors excluded any sequence lacking an unambiguous match to a single V gene segment. In an earlier analysis of 587 of the donors, V segments were called functional above 56.7% productive rearrangements and were called segregating when the between-donor standard deviation exceeded 5%. To diagnose cytomegalovirus status from the catalog of TCR beta chain sequences, a statistical classification framework was built. V and J gene assignment, in a later analysis, came from comparing TCR nucleotide sequences with IMGT/GENE-DB human TR gene sequences. In a later analysis, CDR3 sequences and most-parsimonious VDJ recombination scenarios were assigned using the TCRdist pipeline. In a later analysis, every TCR beta chain was defined by the combination of its CDR3 amino acid sequence and its V-gene family, and reads without a unique V-gene family were dropped. In a later analysis, 450 to 600 highly shared, low-generation-probability nucleotide sequences were removed to address suspected cross-contamination and a sequencing artifact. In a later analysis, a clonal expansion index for each public chain was calculated from normalized within-repertoire ranks of inferred template counts. A later analysis computed generation probabilities with a VDJ recombination model fitted to out-of-frame rearrangements, and checked the results against IGoR. In a later analysis, hypergeometric tests were used to score TCR-TCR, TCR-HLA and TCR-CMV co-occurrence, with a repertoire-size bias correction applied to TCR pairs. A later analysis estimated false discovery rates by permuting HLA or CMV assignments 20 times. In a later analysis, co-occurring TCRs were grouped using DBSCAN, and TCRdist sequence similarity was added for clustering within HLA-allele-positive subsets. Repertoires with fewer than 30,000 or more than 120,000 public chains, plus five repertoires with anomalous nucleotide sharing, were excluded from co-occurrence clustering. Sourced from immuneACCESS, this table was stored by TCRdb with only in-frame sequences that have V and J called. A share of the clones is absent; for the studies checked, an unresolved V gene accounts for under half, and the remainder has no known explanation. V and J calls and clone size follow that table, whereas D and trimming were derived from the DNA. The sample table holds approximately 170,000 clones, of which over 75% were seen once. 1% to 1.5% of the sample is held by the ten biggest clonotypes.

Reading from cysteine to phenylalanine, the CDR3 counts 15 amino acids. Only the CDR3 region is kept as DNA, spanning 45 bases read in frame from base 1. CDR1 KGHSH and CDR2 LQKENI are derived from the germline V gene. The germline V end is reduced by 1 base and the J end by 4 bases; junction bases left unmatched: 3. The paper as a whole reports these results and caveats: In a later analysis, the rate of TCR association differed among HLA loci, with DRB1 alleles having the most associated TCRs and HLA-C alleles having the fewest. The study gave a list of 150 to 200 TCR beta chains associated with cytomegalovirus. A later analysis associated 15,000 to 20,000 TCR beta sequences with specific HLA alleles at a false discovery rate of 0.05. V-gene and J-gene trimming of TCR beta chains was associated with a missense DCLRE1C variant in a later genetic analysis, and the association was replicated in an independent cohort. A later analysis found that most CMV-associated TCR beta chains appeared HLA-restricted, with HLA associations seemingly driven largely by CMV exposure. For the cohort, immune exposure information was limited to CMV serostatus. In vitro tests confirmed that three of the cytomegalovirus-associated TCR beta chains recognize cytomegalovirus antigens. When HLA alleles, especially DR and DQ, strongly co-occurred, TCR associations were difficult to assign to individual alleles. The authors suggested that the approach could potentially be extended to other disease states and immunological phenotypes. HLA typing was unavailable for some donors at each locus, so association tests used only the typed subset. The classifier was reported to diagnose cytomegalovirus status with high specificity and sensitivity in both the original cohort and the validation cohort. Presence/absence analyses assumed roughly uniform sequencing depth across donors, an assumption that may not hold. In a later analysis, HLA-associated TCR beta chains showed more clonal expansion and lower generation probabilities than non-associated chains that were equally common. Linkage disequilibrium might explain the correlated functional status among segregating V segments, but an unknown experimental factor could not be excluded. Across donors, most TCR sequences were observed very rarely, whereas some public TCRs were present in many individuals. In an earlier analysis of about 550 of the donors, most TCR beta V segments were observed in productive rearrangements about 90% or about 30% of the time, broadly matching IMGT annotations. The sequencing pipeline was judged likely to have produced a cluster of highly shared sequence variants as a technical artifact. Because the 87-base-pair reads could not distinguish some IMGT-functional V segments, including TRBV6-2 and TRBV6-3, those segments were excluded. A further reported finding was that TCR beta sequences accurately predicted the HLA-A and HLA-B alleles for most subjects in the first cohort. In this cohort, only TCR beta chains were sequenced, and detectable features were limited by the absence of alpha or paired-chain data. A later analysis reported that several top co-occurrence clusters appeared linked to parvovirus B19, influenza, CMV and Epstein-Barr virus. A later genetic analysis reported fewer N-insertions in productive TCRs among donors in an Asian-associated ancestry cluster than the approximately 700-donor mean. The earlier analysis of about 600 of the donors excluded over 15 rarely observed V segments, including chromosome 9 orphons, because counts were too low.

The cohort comprised 670 or so healthy bone marrow donors. At the time of sampling, every cohort member was nominally healthy, though immune exposures that went unrecorded were likely present. The donor tested CMV seropositive, placing the donor among the 289 seropositive members of the cohort. Each donor provided a peripheral blood sample, and peripheral blood mononuclear cells were used for TCR beta sequencing. The Qiagen DNeasy Blood Extraction Kit was used to extract genomic DNA from the blood cell samples. Note on this clone: Its binding antigen is unknown. No much larger clone is present one base from it, and per-base qualities are unavailable.

The rearranged chain carries TRBV18 and TRBJ2-3; 9 central nucleotides agree with TRBD2. Sequencing used PBMCs. The receptor comes from a man aged 50 to 59 in good health and CMV-seropositive. The nucleotides are TGTGCCAGCTCACCACTAGCGGGAGTACCAGATACGCAGTATTTT. It codes for CASSPLAGVPDTQYF.